In this sample, the clone carrying this T cell receptor (beta chain) turned up a few times. The target antigen is unknown. This sample is part of a study of response to subunit inactivated influenza vaccine. General study points: Few additional T cells are recruited per seasonal influenza vaccination, authors suggested.

TCRdb passed the RT-PCR reads through MiXCR, listing each CDR3 protein once. The sample holds over 800,000 distinct CDR3 sequences, approximately 21% seen once. Germline-derived CDR1 and CDR2 are DFQATT and SNEGSKA (reference sequence). Trimming left V 6 bases short and J 5 bases short, with 13 bases between. The CDR3 spans 12 residues. The clonotype comes from a man aged 50-59 years who received an inactivated influenza vaccine. The chain has TRBV20-1 and TRBJ2-5; no clear D gene. The sequenced sample was PBMCs from blood, obtained about 5 days after vaccination. CDR3 sequence: CSAPNELETQYF. The CDR3, as DNA: TGCAGTGCCCCTAACGAATTGGAGACCCAGTACTTC.